The 21 T cell receptor beta chains listed next were all sequenced from one sample in a study of OX40 agonist ivuxolimab in advanced cancers. Here immunoSEQ multiplex PCR was the method, and the copy in TCRdb shows in-frame clones only, minus some. The table records tens of thousands of clones, 85% to 90% of them present only once. Material: CD4+ or CD8+ T cells sorted from blood, obtained in a trial of the OX40 agonist ivuxolimab. Every receptor here comes from an adult with an advanced solid tumor such as melanoma, head and neck, liver or kidney cancer.

The chain combines TRBV19 with TRBJ1-1, with 12 bases lining up with TRBD1. After removal of 7 bases from V and 8 bases from J, the junction contained 5 bases not matched to a gene. The CDR3 runs to 13 residues. CDR1 and CDR2 (germline): LNHDA, SQIVND (reference sequence). CDR3 sequence (DNA): TGTGCCAGTAAGGGACAGGGGGCGAGCGAAGCTTTCTTT. It encodes CASKGQGASEAFF.

The V gene is TRBV18, the J gene TRBJ1-1, with unresolved D. The CDR3 covers 14 residues. V shed 2 bases and J shed 0 bases, with 7 bases lying between them. Germline CDR1 KGHSH, CDR2 LQKENI. This CDR3 is CASSPNIMNTEAFF. The CDR3 DNA sequence: TGTGCCAGCTCACCAAATATCATGAACACTGAAGCTTTCTTT.

This clone came up once. The chain links TRBV4-2 to TRBJ1-4; D uncertain. V gave up 1 base and J gave up 0 bases, with 3 bases separating them. Germline V CDR1 and CDR2: LGHNA, YNFKEQ. The CDR3 runs 14 residues. CDR3 in amino acids: CASSQAATNEKLFF. The CDR3, as DNA: TGTGCCAGCAGCCAAGCCGCAACTAATGAAAAACTGTTTTTT.

To note about this clone: In the same sample, other DNA sequences code for this CDR3. This chain links TRBV11-2 with TRBJ2-5; D is unclear. This CDR3 region has 12 residues. The V end was cut by 5 bases, the J end by 5 bases, with 9 bases between. Looked up from germline, CDR1 is SGHAT and CDR2 is FQNNGV. In nucleotides, the CDR3 is TGTGCCAGCAGCCCCACCCGGGAGACCCAGTACTTC. Its protein product is CASSPTRETQYF. Combining the CDR3 with reference TRBV11-2 and TRBJ2-5 gives the whole variable domain EAGVAQSPRYKIIEKRQSVAFWCNPISGHATLYWYQQILGQGPKLLIQFQNNGVVDDSQLPKDRFSAERLKGVDSTLKIQPAKLEDSAVYLCASSPTRETQYFGPGTRLLVL.

This chain uses TRBV30 with TRBJ1-1; perhaps TRBD1 as D (5 bases). This CDR3 comprises 14 residues. The germline V gene encodes CDR1 GTSNPN and CDR2 SVGIG (reference sequence). V gave up 2 bases and J gave up 0 bases, with 10 bases separating them. This CDR3 is CAWSPGLMNTEAFF. CDR3 nucleotides: TGTGCCTGGAGTCCGGGACTGATGAACACTGAAGCTTTCTTT.

The sample holds one count of this clone. The chain employs TRBV7-2 and TRBJ1-6; D is unclear. V was shortened by 3 bases and J by 9 bases, with 6 bases between the two germline ends. The germline CDR1 and CDR2 sequences are SGHTA and FQGNSA. The CDR3 totals 12 residues. CDR3 amino acids: CASSFEVSPLHF. CDR3 sequence (DNA): TGTGCCAGCAGCTTCGAGGTTTCACCCCTCCACTTT. The entire variable domain, with the rest obtained from reference TRBV7-2 and TRBJ1-6, is as follows: GAGVSQSPSNKVTEKGKDVELRCDPISGHTALYWYRQSLGQGLEFLIYFQGNSAPDKSGLPSDRFSAERTGGSVSTLTIQRTQQEDSAVYLCASSFEVSPLHFGNGTRLTVT.

The genes are TRBV4-1 and TRBJ2-2; 8 positions match TRBD2. Per the germline V gene, CDR1 is MGHRA and CDR2 is YSYEKL. J lost 7 bases, V lost 0 bases, and 4 bases had no gene match. This CDR3 is 15 amino acids long. The CDR3 here is CASSQDLAGHGELFF. The CDR3 region has the DNA TGCGCCAGCAGCCAAGATTTAGCGGGACACGGGGAGCTGTTTTTT.

This chain links TRBV18 with TRBJ2-2; unclear D gene. V lost 3 bases and J 1 base, leaving 3 bases between the germline ends. The CDR3 is made up of 13 amino acids. Germline CDR1 KGHSH, CDR2 LQKENI. The CDR3: CASSPQNTGELFF. CDR3 DNA: TGTGCCAGCTCACCCCAGAACACCGGGGAGCTGTTTTTT.

This clone was recorded only once. V usage is TRBV5-8 and J usage is TRBJ1-4, with 7 bases fitting TRBD1. The germline CDR1 and CDR2 sequences are SGHTS and YDEGEE. Trimming cost V 0 bases and J 7 bases; bases outside gene matches: 9. This CDR3 has 16 amino acids. CDR3 region: CASSLDRGLTFEKLFF. CDR3 nucleotide sequence: TGTGCCAGCAGCTTGGACAGGGGCCTAACCTTTGAAAAACTGTTTTTT.

V is TRBV9 and J is TRBJ2-7, with TRBD2 matching over 7 bases. The germline CDR1 and CDR2 sequences are SGDLS and YYNGEE. Trimming at V came to 3 bases and at J to 2 bases, leaving 11 bases not matched to a gene. The CDR3 sequence is 16 residues long. CDR3 in amino acids: CASSGGGTWVPYEQYF. DNA for the CDR3: TGTGCCAGCAGCGGGGGGGGAACCTGGGTTCCCTACGAGCAGTACTTC.

J is TRBJ2-7 and V is TRBV5-1; no reliable D call. V was pared by 4 bases and J by 2 bases, with 10 bases between. CDR3 length: 13 residues. CDR1 and CDR2 (germline): SGHRS, YFSETQ. The CDR3 spells CASSLGRTYEQYF. CDR3 sequence (DNA): TGCGCCAGCAGCCTCGGACGGACCTACGAGCAGTACTTC.

The J gene is TRBJ2-1, the V gene TRBV29-1, with D perhaps TRBD1 (6 bases). CDR1 is SQVTM and CDR2 is ANQGSEA in the germline V gene. Deletions cut 3 bases from V and 7 bases from J, with 7 bases between. The CDR3 is 11 residues long. The CDR3 loop reads CSVDQGNEQFF. CDR3 coding DNA: TGCAGCGTTGACCAGGGGAATGAGCAGTTCTTC.

The table lists this clone with a count of one. The rearrangement joins TRBV5-4 to TRBJ1-1; 10 bases match TRBD1. Trimming took 0 bases from V and 4 from J; bases not matched to a gene: 6. This CDR3 spans 16 amino acids. Germline loops: CDR1 SGHNT, CDR2 YYREEE (reference sequence). The CDR3 DNA is TGTGCCAGCAGCTTGGAAGCGGGACAGGGGATCACTGAAGCTTTCTTT. This translates into CASSLEAGQGITEAFF.

This chain joins TRBV11-3 and TRBJ2-7; possibly TRBD1 for D (5 bases). V shed 0 bases and J shed 3 bases, with 6 bases lying between them. Germline V gives CDR1 SGHNT, CDR2 YENEEA. The length of the CDR3 is 13 residues. The CDR3 here is CASSLDQGYEQYF. CDR3 bases: TGTGCCAGCAGCTTAGATCAGGGCTACGAGCAGTACTTC.

The chain is built from TRBV9 and TRBJ1-4, with a weak D call TRBD1 (6 bases). V was shortened by 3 bases and J by 6 bases, with 12 bases between the two germline ends. Germline V gene sequence: CDR1 SGDLS, CDR2 YYNGEE. The CDR3 sequence is 14 residues long. CDR3: CASSAARTDEKLFF. The CDR3 DNA follows: TGTGCCAGCAGCGCTGCCAGGACAGATGAAAAACTGTTTTTT. The entire variable domain, with the rest obtained from reference TRBV9 and TRBJ1-4, is as follows: DSGVTQTPKHLITATGQRVTLRCSPRSGDLSVYWYQQSLDQGLQFLIQYYNGEERAKGNILERFSAQQFPDLHSELNLSSLELGDSALYFCASSAARTDEKLFFGSGTQLSVL.

This chain connects TRBV28 to TRBJ2-7; no firm D call. In germline, CDR1 is MDHEN, CDR2 SYDVKM. CDR3 length: 11 amino acids. Trimming removed 5 bases from V and 6 bases from J, with 8 bases in between. CDR3 amino acids: CASSQNREQYF. CDR3 nucleotides: TGTGCCAGCAGTCAAAATCGCGAGCAGTACTTC.

The chain is built from TRBV6-1 and TRBJ1-5, with 10 bases matching TRBD1. The CDR3 sequence is 16 residues long. Germline V lookup: CDR1 MNHNS, CDR2 SASEGT. The V and J ends lost 2 bases and 7 bases, in that order; junction bases with no gene match: 8. CDR3 DNA: TGTGCCAGCAGTGAATCGGACAGGGGGTTTTCCCAGCCCCAGCATTTT. It yields the protein CASSESDRGFSQPQHF.

This sequence joins TRBV7-2 and TRBJ2-7; 8 bases match TRBD1. The CDR3 sequence is 13 residues long. Germline values: CDR1 SGHTA, CDR2 FQGNSA. V dropped 3 bases and J dropped 5; count of bases not matched to a gene: 3. CDR3 sequence (DNA): TGTGCCAGCAGCTTCGGACAGGGTGACGAGCAGTACTTC. This sequence encodes CASSFGQGDEQYF.

The chain couples TRBV28 to TRBJ2-7; tentative D call: TRBD2 (5 bases). Trimming took 4 bases from V and 5 from J, leaving 18 bases between them. The length of the CDR3 is 15 residues. The germline CDR1 and CDR2 sequences are MDHEN and SYDVKM. CDR3 sequence: CASSSLLVGDNEQYF. The CDR3 bases are TGTGCCAGCAGTTCCCTCCTGGTGGGAGATAACGAGCAGTACTTC.

This sequence joins TRBV18 and TRBJ2-7; D possibly corresponds to TRBD1 (8 bases). The CDR3 length is 15 residues. Trimming cost V 3 bases and J 4 bases, with 16 bases left between them. The germline CDR1 and CDR2 sequences are KGHSH and LQKENI. The CDR3 loop is CASSPSQGGGYEQYF. CDR3 coding DNA: TGTGCCAGCTCACCGTCACAGGGGGGGGGTTACGAGCAGTACTTC.

This sequence joins TRBV4-3 and TRBJ2-7; tentatively, D is TRBD1 or TRBD2 (5 bases each). This CDR3 is 15 amino acids long. From germline, CDR1 is LGHNA and CDR2 YSLEER. V lost 1 base and J lost 4, with 14 bases in between. The CDR3 DNA sequence: TGCGCCAGCAGCCAAGTTTGGGACCCCTGGTACGAGCAGTACTTC. Protein sequence: CASSQVWDPWYEQYF.